The 17 T cell receptor beta chains presented below share a single source sample, sequenced in a study of blood T cell repertoires in COVID-19. Only in-frame clones appear in the TCRdb table, and some are missing; sequencing was by immunoSEQ multiplex PCR. In the table there are about 180,000 clones, 60% to 80% of which are singletons. The sample taken for sequencing was PBMCs or T cells enriched from blood (not recorded which). The origin of the receptors is a woman in her forties or fifties who had recovered from COVID-19.

This chain joins TRBV18 and TRBJ2-3, with 13 nucleotides matching TRBD2. J lost 3 bases, V lost 6 bases, and 6 bases had no gene match. The CDR3 length is 16 residues. Looked up from germline, CDR1 is KGHSH and CDR2 is LQKENI. This CDR3 is CASSRTSGSVTDTQYF. The CDR3 DNA reads as TGTGCCAGCTCCCGGACTAGCGGGAGCGTGACAGATACGCAGTATTTT. The variable domain in full, completed from reference TRBV18 and TRBJ2-3, reads NAGVMQNPRHLVRRRGQEARLRCSPMKGHSHVYWYRQLPEEGLKFMVYLQKENIIDESGMPKERFSAEFPKEGPSILRIQQVVRGDSAAYFCASSRTSGSVTDTQYFGPGTRLTVL.

The rearrangement uses TRBV24-1 and TRBJ1-2; D is undetermined. Trimming shortened V by 4 bases and J by 5 bases, and 10 bases separated the two germline ends. The CDR3 is 13 amino acids. Germline CDR1 reads KGHDR; CDR2 reads SFDVKD. The chain's CDR3 is CATSDPWEYGYTF. The CDR3 DNA reads TGTGCCACCAGTGACCCCTGGGAGTATGGCTACACCTTC.

This chain joins TRBV30 and TRBJ2-7; perhaps TRBD2 as D (5 bases). CDR1 and CDR2 (germline): GTSNPN, SVGIG (reference sequence). CDR3 size: 12 residues. Trimming stripped 3 bases from V and 0 bases from J, with 6 bases between. CDR3 DNA: TGTGCCTGGAGGGGGAGCTCCTACGAGCAGTACTTC. This sequence encodes CAWRGSSYEQYF.

The V call is TRBV18, the J call TRBJ2-3; possibly TRBD2 for D (6 bases). There are 16 residues in the CDR3. Germline CDR1 KGHSH, CDR2 LQKENI. V was cut by 0 bases and J by 0 bases, with 10 bases left in between. The CDR3 sequence: CASSPPGLASTDTQYF. The CDR3 nucleotides read TGTGCCAGCTCACCACCGGGCCTAGCGAGCACAGATACGCAGTATTTT.

DNA of the CDR3: TGTGCCAGCAGCTCCACCGGGACAGGGGATTACGATTCACCCCTCCACTTT. Translated: CASSSTGTGDYDSPLHF. The chain couples TRBV5-4 to TRBJ1-6; TRBD1 matches at 10 bases. CDR1 and CDR2 (germline): SGHNT, YYREEE (reference sequence). CDR3 length: 17 amino acids. Germline trimming cut 3 bases from V and 8 bases from J; bases unmatched to any gene: 11.

The gene calls are TRBV7-9 and TRBJ2-1; 9 bases agree with TRBD2. CDR1 and CDR2 from the germline V gene are SEHNR and FQNEAQ (reference sequence). The CDR3 consists of 14 residues. Germline trimming cut 1 base from V and 7 bases from J; bases unmatched to any gene: 2. The CDR3 DNA sequence: TGTGCCAGCAGCTTAGTAGCGGGAGCTAATGAGCAGTTCTTC. The encoded protein is CASSLVAGANEQFF.

The genes are TRBV24-1 and TRBJ1-1; D remains ambiguous. The germline V and J ends were trimmed by 2 bases and 1 base, with 10 bases remaining between them. Looked up from germline, CDR1 is KGHDR and CDR2 is SFDVKD. This CDR3 has 15 residues. CDR3 region: CATSDSRGGNTEAFF. CDR3 DNA: TGTGCCACCAGTGATTCCCGGGGAGGGAACACTGAAGCTTTCTTT.

This clone appeared a few times. The chain combines TRBV19 with TRBJ1-3; D is unclear. The CDR3 is made up of 18 amino acids. V lost 7 bases and J 0 bases, leaving 22 bases between the germline ends. Germline V CDR1 and CDR2: LNHDA, SQIVND (reference sequence). CDR3 sequence (DNA): TGTGCCAGTACCTCCCTGCGGGGAAGTAATAACTCTGGAAACACCATATATTTT. It translates to CASTSLRGSNNSGNTIYF.

With respect to this clone: Other DNA sequences in this sample translate to the same CDR3. This CDR3 reads CASSLGGSQETQYF. CDR3 nucleotide sequence: TGTGCCAGCAGTTTGGGAGGAAGCCAAGAGACCCAGTACTTC. The chain joins TRBV27 to TRBJ2-5; D is perhaps TRBD2 (6 bases). Trimming cost V 3 bases and J 1 base, with 9 bases left between them. This CDR3 spans 14 amino acids. Germline V gene lookup returns CDR1 MNHEY and CDR2 SMNVEV (reference sequence).

V is TRBV28 and J is TRBJ1-3, with a tentative D call TRBD1 (5 bases). Germline CDR1 MDHEN, CDR2 SYDVKM. Trimming removed 4 bases from V and 0 bases from J, with 10 bases in between. CDR3 length: 15 amino acids. CDR3 sequence: CASSSGHTSGNTIYF. CDR3 in DNA: TGTGCCAGCAGTTCCGGACACACCTCTGGAAACACCATATATTTT. The variable domain in full, completed from reference TRBV28 and TRBJ1-3, reads DVKVTQSSRYLVKRTGEKVFLECVQDMDHENMFWYRQDPGLGLRLIYFSYDVKMKEKGDIPEGYSVSREKKERFSLILESASTNQTSMYLCASSSGHTSGNTIYFGEGSWLTVV.

The sample holds many counts of this clone. For the CDR3, the DNA is TGTGCCAGTAGGTTTAGCGGGTCCTCAGCCGAGCAGTACTTC. It encodes CASRFSGSSAEQYF. The chain employs TRBV19 and TRBJ2-7; TRBD2 aligns across 7 bases. Germline V gene data show CDR1 as LNHDA and CDR2 as SQIVND (reference sequence). V lost 6 bases to trimming and J lost 6 bases; unmatched junction nucleotides: 11. This CDR3 is built from 14 residues.

The chain employs TRBV3-1 (or the pseudogene TRBV3-2) and TRBJ2-5; TRBD2 agrees at 11 bases. This CDR3 region has 19 residues. Germline loops: CDR1 LGHDT, CDR2 YNNKEL (reference sequence). After removal of 1 base from V and 0 bases from J, the junction contained 10 bases not matched to a gene. CDR3 protein: CASSQGTSGGAPYQETQYF. In DNA form, the CDR3 reads TGTGCCAGCAGCCAAGGAACTAGCGGGGGCGCCCCGTACCAAGAGACCCAGTACTTC.

This clone was recorded only once. V usage is TRBV7-9 and J usage is TRBJ2-7, with 7 nucleotides matching TRBD1. Germline lookup yields CDR1 SEHNR and CDR2 FQNEAQ (reference sequence). This CDR3 has 14 amino acids. The J segment lost 0 bases and the V segment lost 5 bases, leaving 4 bases of the junction unmatched. The DNA for the CDR3 is TGTGCCAGCAGCCCGGGACAGTACTCCTACGAGCAGTACTTC. Translating it yields CASSPGQYSYEQYF.

The chain is built from TRBV5-8 and TRBJ2-1, with 10 nucleotides matching TRBD2. Germline V gene sequence: CDR1 SGHTS, CDR2 YDEGEE. The CDR3 runs 17 residues. Trimming at V came to 4 bases and at J to 6 bases, leaving 13 bases not matched to a gene. The CDR3 DNA reads TGTGCCAGCAGCGCCGTTCATGGACTAGCGGTTGGCAATGAGCAGTTCTTC. Amino acids: CASSAVHGLAVGNEQFF.

Only a few counts were recorded for this clone. This rearrangement joins TRBV11-1 to TRBJ2-1, with D possibly being TRBD2 (5 bases). The CDR3 totals 13 residues. Trimming shortened V by 5 bases and J by 3 bases, and 8 bases separated the two germline ends. The V gene's germline CDR1 is SGHAT and CDR2 FQDESV (reference sequence). In DNA, the CDR3 is TGTGCCAGCAGCATTCGGGACTACAATGAGCAGTTCTTC. Translating gives CASSIRDYNEQFF. The variable domain in full, completed from reference TRBV11-1 and TRBJ2-1, reads EAEVAQSPRYKITEKSQAVAFWCDPISGHATLYWYRQILGQGPELLVQFQDESVVDDSQLPKDRFSAERLKGVDSTLKIQPAELGDSAMYLCASSIRDYNEQFFGPGTRLTVL.

The chain employs TRBV2 and TRBJ2-7; TRBD1 agrees at 7 bases. The CDR3 sequence is 14 residues long. With 7 bases clipped from V and 0 bases from J, the junction kept 6 bases outside the gene matches. Germline V CDR1 and CDR2: SNHLY, FYNNEI. CDR3 in amino acids: CASIRDSSSYEQYF. DNA for the CDR3: TGTGCCAGCATAAGGGACAGCAGCTCCTACGAGCAGTACTTC.

This clone was detected only a few times. The rearrangement joins TRBV11-2 to TRBJ2-1; no clear D gene. Germline V gives CDR1 SGHAT, CDR2 FQNNGV. The V gene lost 1 base and the J gene lost 5 bases, with 12 bases spanning the gap. This CDR3 is built from 15 residues. The CDR3 loop reads CASSLGTSLHNEQFF. CDR3 nucleotides: TGTGCCAGCAGCTTAGGTACGAGTTTACACAATGAGCAGTTCTTC.